The 13 T cell receptor beta chains listed next were all sequenced from one sample in a study of blood T cell repertoires in COVID-19. Measured with immunoSEQ multiplex PCR; TCRdb has only the in-frame clones, and not every one. The sample gives tens of thousands of clones, roughly 80% of which show up once; roughly 10% is in the top ten. Material for sequencing was peripheral blood. The receptors were gathered from a human donor in a cohort sampled during active COVID-19.

The V call is TRBV5-1, the J call TRBJ2-1, with 7 bases identical to TRBD2. The CDR3 runs to 14 residues. Germline values: CDR1 SGHRS, CDR2 YFSETQ. J lost 9 bases, V lost 0 bases, and 6 bases had no gene match. This chain's CDR3 is CASSLAPAGSEQFF. The CDR3 DNA reads TGCGCCAGCAGCTTGGCCCCAGCGGGGAGTGAGCAGTTCTTC.

This rearrangement joins TRBV4-1 to TRBJ2-7, with D possibly matching TRBD1 (5 bases). Germline loops: CDR1 MGHRA, CDR2 YSYEKL. V gave up 4 bases and J gave up 4 bases, with 14 bases separating them. There are 14 residues in the CDR3. CDR3 sequence: CASSLISTEYEQYF. The DNA for the CDR3 is TGCGCCAGCAGCCTAATATCGACAGAATACGAGCAGTACTTC.

The V call is TRBV27, the J call TRBJ2-7; TRBD1 agrees at 9 bases. CDR1 is MNHEY, CDR2 SMNVEV, per germline (reference sequence). The trim removed 6 bases at V and 3 bases at J, leaving 9 bases unmatched. This CDR3 has 15 amino acids. CDR3 sequence: CASSSDRGGYYEQYF. CDR3 in DNA: TGTGCCAGCAGCTCCGACAGGGGGGGGTACTACGAGCAGTACTTC.

This chain uses TRBV5-6 with TRBJ2-7; 10 bases fit TRBD2. Looked up from germline, CDR1 is SGHDT and CDR2 is YYEEEE. Trimming at V came to 3 bases and at J to 2 bases, leaving 11 bases not matched to a gene. This CDR3 is built from 17 residues. The CDR3 bases are TGTGCCAGCAGCTACCGTGCTAGCGGGAGAGGAACCTACGAGCAGTACTTC. Its translation is CASSYRASGRGTYEQYF.

This clone was seen once. The V and J genes are TRBV9 and TRBJ2-7, with D maybe TRBD1 (6 bases). CDR3 length equals 14 residues. Trimming removed 5 bases at V and 3 bases at J, with 15 bases between. CDR1 and CDR2 (germline): SGDLS, YYNGEE. The CDR3 coding sequence is TGTGCCAGCAGTCCAGGGGTAGTAGGCTACGAGCAGTACTTC. Translated, it gives CASSPGVVGYEQYF.

This sequence joins TRBV9 and TRBJ2-3; 8 bases are shared with TRBD2. With V trimmed by 6 bases and J by 0 bases, 6 bases remained unmatched. In germline, CDR1 is SGDLS, CDR2 YYNGEE. There are 15 residues in the CDR3. The CDR3 protein is CASNPGGGSTDTQYF. CDR3 nucleotides: TGTGCCAGCAATCCGGGGGGGGGCAGCACAGATACGCAGTATTTT.

The rearrangement uses TRBV27 and TRBJ1-1; tentatively, D is TRBD1 (5 bases). CDR1 MNHEY and CDR2 SMNVEV come from the germline V gene (reference sequence). Trimming cost V 4 bases and J 7 bases, with 13 bases left between them. This CDR3 spans 13 amino acids. The CDR3 sequence: CASSSYRQIEAFF. For the CDR3, the DNA is TGTGCCAGCAGTTCCTATAGACAGATTGAAGCTTTCTTT.

The chain uses TRBV12-3 or TRBV12-4 and TRBJ2-7; TRBD1 aligns across 7 bases. The CDR3 spans 13 residues. V shed 8 bases, J shed 5 bases, and the junction held 9 bases outside the gene matches. Here the CDR3 reads CASGRGHGDEQYF. Here the CDR3 DNA reads TGTGCCAGCGGTAGGGGGCACGGGGACGAGCAGTACTTC.

The rearrangement links TRBV7-9 to TRBJ1-6; 7 bases align to TRBD1. The CDR3 is 13 amino acids. V shed 1 base and J 10 bases; nucleotides not matched to a gene: 1. In germline, CDR1 is SEHNR, CDR2 FQNEAQ (reference sequence). CDR3 nucleotides: TGTGCCAGCAGCTTAGAACAGGGGTCACCCCTCCACTTT. Its translation is CASSLEQGSPLHF.

The V gene is TRBV28, the J gene TRBJ1-5, with no clear D. V lost 1 base, J lost 6 bases, and 10 bases lay in between. The CDR3 totals 14 residues. Germline V lookup: CDR1 MDHEN, CDR2 SYDVKM. CDR3 sequence: CASSLYGVPQPQHF. CDR3 in DNA: TGTGCCAGCAGTTTATACGGGGTCCCTCAGCCCCAGCATTTT.

The V call is TRBV14, the J call TRBJ1-2; D ambiguous. This CDR3 region has 13 residues. V shed 1 base and J shed 2 bases, with 5 bases lying between them. Germline V gives CDR1 SGHDN, CDR2 FVKESK. CDR3 protein: CASSQAVNYGYTF. In DNA, the CDR3 is TGTGCCAGCAGCCAAGCAGTGAACTATGGCTACACCTTC.

The chain combines TRBV11-2 with TRBJ2-7, with D maybe TRBD2 (5 bases). Per the germline V gene, CDR1 is SGHAT and CDR2 is FQNNGV. Trimming left V 1 base short and J 4 bases short, with 11 bases between. The CDR3 extends over 14 amino acids. The DNA for the CDR3 is TGTGCCAGCAGCTTAGTTCGGGGAGCGTACGAGCAGTACTTC. Amino acid sequence: CASSLVRGAYEQYF.

The chain couples TRBV5-1 to TRBJ2-5, with TRBD2 matching 15 bases. V was pared by 4 bases and J by 1 base, with 2 bases of the junction left unmatched. Germline CDR1 and CDR2: SGHRS and YFSETQ. The CDR3 extends over 16 amino acids. The CDR3 DNA follows: TGCGCCAGCAGCGGGGGACTAGCGGGGGGCCAAGAGACCCAGTACTTC. As protein: CASSGGLAGGQETQYF.